This T cell receptor (beta chain) was identified during a study of cytomegalovirus exposure and HLA in healthy donors. The CDR3 spans 14 residues. The trim removed 4 bases at V and 10 bases at J, leaving 11 bases unmatched. The germline CDR1 and CDR2 sequences are SGHRS and YFSETQ. It was with 60 Vbeta and 13 Jbeta primers that the PCR ran. Method: immunoSEQ multiplex PCR; TCRdb's copy keeps in-frame clones and lacks some. The repertoire has 85,000 to 130,000 clones, roughly 80% of them found once; the top ten carry 1.5% to 2%. Turning to this clone: Its target is not known.

Notes on the study in general: As a later analysis showed, a missense DCLRE1C variant was linked to trimming of TCR beta V- and J-genes. The analysis excluded some indistinguishable V segments, including TRBV6-2 and TRBV6-3. In a later analysis, several top co-occurrence clusters appeared linked to parvovirus B19, influenza, CMV and Epstein-Barr virus. Near-uniform donor sequencing depth was presumed by presence/absence analyses.

Sequenced: PBMCs. The receptor comes from a man aged 50 to 59 in good health and CMV-seronegative. This sequence joins TRBV5-1 and TRBJ1-2; 9 bases fit TRBD1. In nucleotides, the CDR3 is TGCGCCAGCAGCCCTACGGGACAGGGTAGAGACTACACCTTC. It translates to CASSPTGQGRDYTF.